The clone carrying this T cell receptor beta chain was seen just once. Its antigen remains unknown. These donors, healthy bone marrow donors, were studied. CDR1 and CDR2 (germline): MRHNA, SNTAGT. J lost 4 bases, V lost 5 bases, and 4 bases had no gene match. The CDR3 contains 15 residues. This entry belongs to a study of cytomegalovirus exposure and HLA in healthy donors. PCR involved 60 Vbeta and 13 Jbeta primers. The method was immunoSEQ multiplex PCR; TCRdb's version includes in-frame clones alone and lacks a portion of them. The sample shows some 86,000 clones, around 64% of them seen only once. General observations from the study: Beyond CMV serostatus, there was no information to go on about immune exposure.

The clonotype comes from a man in his thirties or forties in good health and CMV-seronegative. Specimen: PBMCs. V and J are TRBV6-4 and TRBJ2-2; 10 bases are a match to TRBD1. The CDR3 region has the DNA TGTGCCAGCAGTTCCGGGACAGGGGTCACCGGGGAGCTGTTTTTT. It is translated as CASSSGTGVTGELFF.